Below are 12 T cell receptor beta chains sequenced from a single sample in a study of blood T cell repertoires in COVID-19. Assay: immunoSEQ multiplex PCR; the TCRdb copy retains only in-frame clones and omits some. The repertoire consists of fewer than 200,000 clones, with more than 85% occurring once and the leading ten covering 1.2%. The sequenced sample consisted of PBMCs or T cells enriched from blood (not recorded which). The source of these receptors is a human donor with acute COVID-19. The donor label of this sample is uncertain.

This chain joins TRBV7-9 and TRBJ1-1; D gene uncertain. The CDR3 covers 15 residues. The V and J ends lost 5 bases and 1 base respectively, with 14 bases between them. The germline CDR1 and CDR2 sequences are SEHNR and FQNEAQ (reference sequence). CDR3 nucleotides: TGTGCCAGCAGCCCTCTTAAGGGAGGGAACACTGAAGCTTTCTTT. It is translated as CASSPLKGGNTEAFF.

V usage is TRBV7-9 and J usage is TRBJ2-1, with 14 bases identical to TRBD2. The trim removed 5 bases at V and 8 bases at J, leaving 8 bases unmatched. Germline assignment: CDR1 SEHNR and CDR2 FQNEAQ (reference sequence). This CDR3 comprises 16 residues. In DNA, the CDR3 is TGTGCCAGCAGCCCCGTCGGGACTAGCGGGAGAGATGAGCAGTTCTTC. Protein: CASSPVGTSGRDEQFF.

The gene calls are TRBV12-3 or TRBV12-4 and TRBJ1-5, with D uncertain. The CDR3 totals 11 residues. With 6 bases removed from V and 3 bases from J, the gap between germline ends came to 3 bases. This chain's CDR3 is CASSINQPQHF. The CDR3 nucleotides are TGTGCCAGCAGCATCAATCAGCCCCAGCATTTT.

V gene TRBV29-1 combines with J gene TRBJ2-7, with TRBD1 identical over 7 bases. The germline V gene has CDR1 SQVTM and CDR2 ANQGSEA. The CDR3 sequence is 14 residues long. V trimming: 7 bases; J trimming: 5 bases; junction bases outside the gene matches: 14. This CDR3 is CSARQGFGRDEQYF. For the CDR3, the DNA is TGCAGCGCTCGACAGGGATTTGGCCGCGACGAGCAGTACTTC.

The chain employs TRBV13 and TRBJ1-1; 8 nucleotides line up with TRBD1. CDR3 length equals 14 residues. Germline CDR1 PRHDT, CDR2 FYEKMQ (reference sequence). The V segment lost 5 bases and the J segment 4 bases; nucleotides outside the gene matches: 6. CDR3 bases: TGTGCCAGCAGCAAAGCCACAGGGGGCACTGAAGCTTTCTTT. This encodes CASSKATGGTEAFF.

Details on this clone: A junction end diverges from the germline sequence, so it may reflect a read error. The chain recombines TRBV9 with TRBJ2-2; unclear D gene. This CDR3 is built from 13 residues. Germline V gives CDR1 SGDLS, CDR2 YYNGEE. The CDR3 here is CASSVFNSGELFF. As DNA, the CDR3 is TGTGCCAGCAGCGTATTTAACAGCGGGGAGCTGTTTTTT.

The rearrangement uses TRBV4-2 and TRBJ2-7; D possibly corresponds to TRBD2 (6 bases). The CDR3 totals 16 residues. Germline CDR1 is LGHNA and CDR2 is YNFKEQ. Between the trimmed V and J ends, which lost 7 bases and 6 bases, there was a span of 25 bases. The DNA of the CDR3 is TGTGCCAGCACCCCGGGTTATAGCGGTAAGGGGTTCGAGCAGTACTTC. It codes for CASTPGYSGKGFEQYF.

The V call is TRBV4-1, the J call TRBJ2-5; 7 nucleotides agree with TRBD2. There are 15 residues in the CDR3. The germline gives CDR1 MGHRA, CDR2 YSYEKL. V trimming: 4 bases; J trimming: 2 bases; junction bases outside the gene matches: 7. For the CDR3, the DNA is TGCGCCAGCAGCCGGATGGGACTATCGCAAGAGACCCAGTACTTC. Protein: CASSRMGLSQETQYF.

The V gene is TRBV29-1, the J gene TRBJ1-4; D unresolved. V was shortened by 7 bases and J by 8 bases, with 14 bases between the two germline ends. This CDR3 has 12 amino acids. Looked up from germline, CDR1 is SQVTM and CDR2 is ANQGSEA. CDR3 nucleotide sequence: TGCAGCGCCCATGACCGACTAGAAAAACTGTTTTTT. Amino acid sequence: CSAHDRLEKLFF.

The table lists this clone with a few counts. This chain uses TRBV6-2 or TRBV6-3 with TRBJ1-1; weak D call: TRBD1 (5 bases). CDR1 MNHEY and CDR2 SVGEGT come from the germline V gene. V was cut by 4 bases and J by 3 bases, with 12 bases left in between. The CDR3 sequence is 14 residues long. CDR3 nucleotides: TGTGCCAGCAGTTCGACAGCGCGGTACACTGAAGCTTTCTTT. Amino acid sequence: CASSSTARYTEAFF.

This chain links TRBV5-1 with TRBJ2-1; 13 bases are shared with TRBD2. The CDR3 is 16 amino acids. Per the germline V gene, CDR1 is SGHRS and CDR2 is YFSETQ. V shed 0 bases, J shed 7 bases, and the junction held 4 bases outside the gene matches. The chain's CDR3 is CASSLGGLAGFNEQFF. Written as DNA, the CDR3 is TGCGCCAGCAGCTTGGGGGGACTAGCGGGGTTTAATGAGCAGTTCTTC.

The V and J genes are TRBV5-1 and TRBJ2-7, with 11 bases identical to TRBD1. Trimming at V came to 0 bases and at J to 4 bases, leaving 3 bases not matched to a gene. Germline-derived CDR1 and CDR2 are SGHRS and YFSETQ. The CDR3 has 15 amino acids. The CDR3 bases are TGCGCCAGCAGCTTGGACGGGACAGGGGGTTACGAGCAGTACTTC. Translation gives CASSLDGTGGYEQYF.